This paragraph covers one T cell receptor beta chain sequence. Its antigen is currently unknown. This sample was included in a study of OX40 agonist ivuxolimab in advanced cancers. Overall study: Patient treatment consisted of intravenous ivuxolimab administration every 2 weeks at 0.01 to 10 mg/kg.

Only in-frame clones appear in the TCRdb table, and some are missing; sequencing was by immunoSEQ multiplex PCR. The table lists approximately 40,000 clones, roughly 80% of them singletons. General observations from the study: With doses of 0.1 to 3.0 mg/kg, CD4+ and CD8+ blood T cells had undergone clonal expansion by week 6.

Patients with a history of autoimmune disease or on systemic immunosuppression were excluded. The specimen comprised CD4+ or CD8+ T cells sorted from blood, sampled in a trial of the OX40 agonist ivuxolimab. The sequence was collected from an adult with an advanced solid tumor such as melanoma, head and neck, liver or kidney cancer.

The CDR3, as DNA: TGTGCCAGCAGTGACCCCGGGACAGGGCGCAATGAGCAGTTCTTC. Protein sequence: CASSDPGTGRNEQFF. The chain carries TRBV25-1 and TRBJ2-1, with 9 bases identical to TRBD1. Per germline, CDR1 MGHDK and CDR2 SYGVNS. V trimming: 3 bases; J trimming: 6 bases; junction bases outside the gene matches: 6. There are 15 residues in the CDR3.